This TCR beta chain was identified during a study of T cell clones after liver transplantation. Background on the study: Blood was drawn pre-transplant, before withdrawal, and after full or failed withdrawal.

Findings and caveats of the study: Migration into the graft, not deletion, may explain lost graft donor-reactive T cells.

The ends lost 6 bases at V and 4 bases at J; junction bases unmatched: 12. The CDR3 contains 15 residues. Germline lookup yields CDR1 SGHDT and CDR2 YYEEEE. For this clone: What it binds is unknown.

The protocol was immunoSEQ multiplex PCR, while the TCRdb copy is restricted to in-frame clones and leaves out a portion. The sample consists of 70,000 or so clones, 90% of them appearing once. The material sequenced was CD4+ T cells from blood, taken before liver transplant. The receptor comes from a human donor who received a liver transplant. The chain joins TRBV5-6 to TRBJ1-2; 7 nucleotides align to TRBD1. CDR3 in amino acids: CASNLEGARGYGYTF. CDR3 nucleotides: TGTGCCAGCAATTTAGAGGGGGCGCGCGGCTATGGCTACACCTTC.